Following are 7 T cell receptor beta chains from one sample sequenced in a study of Graves' ophthalmopathy and Graves' hyperthyroidism. Amplifying from RNA transcripts, the study obtained TCR beta CDR3 regions. HTBI primers served in a first-round RT-PCR, which a second-round multiplex PCR followed. TCRdb fed the multiplex PCR reads into MiXCR, producing one record per CDR3 protein. The sample has about 370,000 distinct CDR3 sequences; 17% are singletons. Sample: peripheral blood. These TCRs come from an adult woman with stable Graves' hyperthyroidism.

This clonotype occurred a few times. This rearrangement joins TRBV2 to TRBJ1-5, with 7 bases matching TRBD1. The CDR3 covers 15 residues. The V gene's germline CDR1 is SNHLY and CDR2 FYNNEI. V trimming: 6 bases; J trimming: 0 bases; junction bases outside the gene matches: 5. This CDR3 is CASRGQPNSNQPQHF. The CDR3 DNA is TGTGCCAGCAGGGGACAGCCAAATAGCAATCAGCCCCAGCATTTT.

Ten or more counts support this clonotype. V is TRBV12-3 or TRBV12-4 and J is TRBJ1-3, with TRBD1 as a possible D gene (6 bases). The CDR3 is made up of 15 amino acids. V was clipped by 5 bases and J by 2 bases, with 13 bases between them. The CDR3 coding sequence is TGTGCCAGCAGTCAACCAGGGGAAGCTGGAAACACCATATATTTT. It is translated as CASSQPGEAGNTIYF.

This clonotype has a count of ten or more. The J gene is TRBJ2-7, the V gene TRBV6-4; 9 bases map to TRBD1. The CDR3 covers 16 residues. Germline CDR1 MRHNA, CDR2 SNTAGT. J gave up 2 bases and V 2 bases, and 7 bases lay outside the gene matches. The CDR3 bases are TGTGCCAGCAGTGACCGTCCGGGACAGGGCACCTACGAGCAGTACTTC. Amino acids: CASSDRPGQGTYEQYF.

Ten or more counts support this clonotype. The J gene is TRBJ1-1, the V gene TRBV2, with TRBD1 identical over 7 bases. The CDR3 loop spans 13 amino acids. Germline CDR1 and CDR2: SNHLY and FYNNEI. Trimming removed 9 bases from V and 6 bases from J; junction bases left unmatched: 10. The CDR3, as DNA: TGTGCCAGAGAAGGACAGGCCAACTCTGAAGCTTTCTTT. Its protein product is CAREGQANSEAFF.

This clonotype was detected ten times or more. This rearrangement joins TRBV6-1 to TRBJ2-7, with a weak D call TRBD1 (6 bases). This CDR3 comprises 14 residues. Germline V CDR1 and CDR2: MNHNS, SASEGT. The ends were cut back, 3 bases at V and 0 bases at J, with 9 bases in the middle. The CDR3 coding sequence is TGTGCCAGCAGTGACCGGGACATCTCCTACGAGCAGTACTTC. Protein sequence: CASSDRDISYEQYF.

This clonotype was observed at least ten times. V and J are TRBV20-1 and TRBJ2-7; 11 nucleotides align to TRBD2. This CDR3 has 16 residues. The V gene's germline CDR1 is DFQATT and CDR2 SNEGSKA (reference sequence). V trimming: 5 bases; J trimming: 5 bases; junction bases outside the gene matches: 14. The DNA for the CDR3 is TGCAGTGCTCAGAAGCTAGCGGGAGGAAACCTCCACGAGCAGTACTTC. It translates to CSAQKLAGGNLHEQYF.

This clonotype was counted at least ten times. This chain connects TRBV7-2 to TRBJ1-2; D might be TRBD1 (6 bases). The CDR3 sequence is 15 residues long. V lost 1 base to trimming and J lost 8 bases, with 17 bases between them. Germline V lookup: CDR1 SGHTA, CDR2 FQGNSA. The CDR3 sequence: CASSLDPQGKGGYTF. DNA of the CDR3: TGTGCCAGCAGCTTAGACCCCCAGGGGAAGGGCGGCTACACCTTC.